This T cell receptor (beta chain) emerged from a study of cytomegalovirus exposure and HLA in healthy donors. For the study at large: A preliminary data release comprised around 85 million unique TCRs obtained from HLA-typed donors. Study results and caveats: A later analysis, which compared TCR beta chains of equal frequency, found the HLA-associated ones more clonally expanded. Later on, analysis showed that most CMV-associated TCR beta chains appeared to be HLA-restricted.

The study ran its PCR with 60 Vbeta and 13 Jbeta primers. TCRdb's table, derived via immunoSEQ multiplex PCR, lists solely in-frame clones and lacks some. The sample features 190,000 or so clones, with 0.74% in its top ten. The CDR3 consists of 16 residues. The J segment lost 1 base and the V segment lost 3 bases, leaving 11 bases of the junction unmatched. Per the germline V gene, CDR1 is GTSNPN and CDR2 is SVGIG (reference sequence). Remarks on this clone: The antigen remains unidentified.

The sequence came from a boy younger than 18 in good health and CMV-seronegative. The sample taken for sequencing was PBMCs. The chain employs TRBV30 and TRBJ1-2; 7 nucleotides match TRBD1. The CDR3 nucleotides are TGTGCCTGGAGGGGAAGGGGACAGATCCTTAACTATGGCTACACCTTC. It yields the protein CAWRGRGQILNYGYTF.